The 25 T cell receptor beta chains in this list originate from one sample, sequenced in a study of cytomegalovirus exposure and HLA in healthy donors. Vbeta (60) and Jbeta (13) primers were used in the PCR. Sequencing was performed with immunoSEQ multiplex PCR; in TCRdb, only in-frame clones are kept and a portion is missing. Here the sample spans 97,000 or so clones, 55% to 75% being singletons. The sequencing sample was made of PBMCs. The receptors originated from a man aged 50 to 60 in good health and CMV-seronegative.

V and J are TRBV11-2 and TRBJ2-1; 7 nucleotides line up with TRBD2. The junction had 10 bases not matched to a gene; V was cut back by 5 bases and J by 3 bases. CDR1 is SGHAT and CDR2 is FQNNGV in the germline V gene. CDR3 length: 16 residues. The CDR3 DNA reads TGTGCCAGCAGCCGAGGAGGAGCGGGGTTCTACAATGAGCAGTTCTTC. It codes for CASSRGGAGFYNEQFF. Filled out from reference TRBV11-2 and TRBJ2-1, the complete variable domain reads EAGVAQSPRYKIIEKRQSVAFWCNPISGHATLYWYQQILGQGPKLLIQFQNNGVVDDSQLPKDRFSAERLKGVDSTLKIQPAKLEDSAVYLCASSRGGAGFYNEQFFGPGTRLTVL.

Worth noting for this clone: Compared with germline, one end of the junction differs, possibly owing to a read error. V is TRBV5-6 and J is TRBJ1-4, with a weak D call TRBD1 (5 bases). CDR1 and CDR2 (germline): SGHDT, YYEEEE. This CDR3 has 14 residues. In DNA form, the CDR3 reads TGTGCCAGCAGCTTGCTTGGGACTAATGAAAAACTATTTTTT. It codes for CASSLLGTNEKLFF.

The chain employs TRBV19 and TRBJ2-7; TRBD2 might be the D (5 bases). The V gene's germline CDR1 is LNHDA and CDR2 SQIVND (reference sequence). The CDR3 loop spans 13 amino acids. V gave up 6 bases and J gave up 3 bases, with 12 bases separating them. CDR3 nucleotides: TGTGCCAGTAGCCTTTCCCGGGGCTACGAGCAGTACTTC. Translated: CASSLSRGYEQYF.

This clone was found a few times. CDR3 region: CASSLESGPHGYTF. The CDR3 bases are TGTGCCAGCAGCTTAGAGTCAGGTCCCCATGGCTACACCTTC. The chain uses TRBV7-9 and TRBJ1-2; D uncertain. Trimming took 1 base from V and 6 from J, leaving 12 bases between them. The germline gives CDR1 SEHNR, CDR2 FQNEAQ (reference sequence). The CDR3 totals 14 residues.

A few counts support this clone. The chain has TRBV2 and TRBJ1-4; 7 positions match TRBD1. After removal of 8 bases from V and 8 bases from J, the junction contained 8 bases not matched to a gene. CDR3 length: 13 amino acids. CDR1 and CDR2 (germline): SNHLY, FYNNEI. The CDR3 region is CASLRGGGEKLFF. In nucleotides, the CDR3 is TGTGCCAGCCTACGAGGGGGCGGGGAAAAACTGTTTTTT.

The CDR3 nucleotides are TGTGCCAGCACAGCGGGACAGGGGGCCTACGAGCAGTACTTC. Translation gives CASTAGQGAYEQYF. The chain recombines TRBV28 with TRBJ2-7, with 11 nucleotides matching TRBD1. Trimming at V came to 7 bases and at J to 2 bases, leaving 4 bases not matched to a gene. This CDR3 has 14 residues. CDR1 and CDR2 from the germline V gene are MDHEN and SYDVKM.

The chain uses TRBV4-1 and TRBJ2-7; D is unresolved. CDR3 length equals 14 residues. Germline loops: CDR1 MGHRA, CDR2 YSYEKL. Between the trimmed V and J ends, which lost 1 base and 1 base, there was a span of 8 bases. The CDR3 sequence: CASSQGAASYEQYF. The CDR3, as DNA: TGCGCCAGCAGCCAAGGGGCAGCTTCCTACGAGCAGTACTTC.

This chain connects TRBV19 to TRBJ2-3; 9 positions match TRBD1. After removal of 10 bases from V and 2 bases from J, the junction contained 10 bases not matched to a gene. Looked up from germline, CDR1 is LNHDA and CDR2 is SQIVND (reference sequence). The CDR3 spans 15 residues. CDR3 nucleotides: TGTGCCACAAGTAGGACAGGGGCGAACACAGATACGCAGTATTTT. Its translation: CATSRTGANTDTQYF.

The table lists this clone with a few counts. The chain joins TRBV13 to TRBJ2-5, with D tentatively TRBD1 (6 bases). CDR3 length equals 13 residues. V was pared by 5 bases and J by 7 bases, with 14 bases between. Germline V lookup: CDR1 PRHDT, CDR2 FYEKMQ (reference sequence). CDR3 DNA sequence: TGTGCCAGCAGCCCCAGGGGAATGGGGACCCAGTACTTC. It yields the protein CASSPRGMGTQYF.

The chain employs TRBV18 and TRBJ2-3, with TRBD2 identical over 9 bases. In germline, CDR1 is KGHSH, CDR2 LQKENI. This CDR3 region has 18 residues. Trimming removed 2 bases from V and 4 bases from J; junction bases left unmatched: 13. CDR3 sequence (DNA): TGTGCCAGCTCACCATTAGGAGTCGCGGGAGGGCCGTCAGATACGCAGTATTTT. It codes for CASSPLGVAGGPSDTQYF.

This clone was found once. V is TRBV5-6 and J is TRBJ1-5; D might be TRBD1 (6 bases). Germline V gene sequence: CDR1 SGHDT, CDR2 YYEEEE. Trimming cost V 0 bases and J 5 bases, with 18 bases left between them. The CDR3 has 17 residues. CDR3 residues: CASSLGAGDPFDQPQHF. The CDR3 region has the DNA TGTGCCAGCAGCTTGGGTGCAGGGGACCCCTTCGATCAGCCCCAGCATTTT.

The chain joins TRBV5-1 to TRBJ2-6; tentatively, D is TRBD1 (7 bases). This CDR3 contains 15 residues. Germline V gene sequence: CDR1 SGHRS, CDR2 YFSETQ. The V and J ends lost 5 bases and 3 bases respectively, with 12 bases between them. The CDR3 DNA is TGCGCCAGCAGTCAGGGGGGCAATGGGGCCAACGTCCTGACTTTC. The encoded protein is CASSQGGNGANVLTF.

J is TRBJ2-7 and V is TRBV11-2; 7 bases line up with TRBD1. CDR1 and CDR2 from the germline V gene are SGHAT and FQNNGV. This CDR3 spans 16 amino acids. The ends lost 4 bases at V and 1 base at J; junction bases unmatched: 10. This chain's CDR3 is CASSSRKQGSSYEQYF. The CDR3 nucleotides are TGTGCCAGCAGCTCGCGCAAACAGGGGAGTTCCTACGAGCAGTACTTC.

This chain joins TRBV7-2 and TRBJ1-2, with TRBD1 identical over 11 bases. Unmatched junction bases numbered 1, after V lost 4 bases and J lost 6 bases. Looked up from germline, CDR1 is SGHTA and CDR2 is FQGNSA. CDR3 length: 13 amino acids. CDR3 in DNA: TGTGCCAGCAGCTCGGACAGGGGGCATGGCTACACCTTC. It is translated as CASSSDRGHGYTF. The full variable domain, completed using reference TRBV7-2 and TRBJ1-2, is GAGVSQSPSNKVTEKGKDVELRCDPISGHTALYWYRQSLGQGLEFLIYFQGNSAPDKSGLPSDRFSAERTGGSVSTLTIQRTQQEDSAVYLCASSSDRGHGYTFGSGTRLTVV.

J is TRBJ1-4 and V is TRBV19; 9 bases match TRBD1. J gave up 6 bases and V 10 bases, and 9 bases lay outside the gene matches. Germline values: CDR1 LNHDA, CDR2 SQIVND (reference sequence). This CDR3 spans 14 amino acids. CDR3 amino acids: CATADRGTDEKLFF. The CDR3 coding sequence is TGTGCCACCGCGGACAGGGGCACCGATGAAAAACTGTTTTTT.

The gene calls are TRBV15 and TRBJ2-7; TRBD1 agrees at 7 bases. J lost 6 bases, V lost 1 base, and 9 bases had no gene match. This CDR3 is 15 amino acids long. CDR1 is LNHNV and CDR2 is YYDKDF in the germline V gene (reference sequence). The CDR3 is CATSRGGTGDLEQYF. The CDR3, as DNA: TGTGCCACCAGCAGAGGGGGCACAGGGGACCTCGAGCAGTACTTC.

The rearrangement uses TRBV6-4 and TRBJ2-1; D is perhaps TRBD2 (6 bases). Trimming stripped 5 bases from V and 5 bases from J, with 10 bases between. The germline CDR1 and CDR2 sequences are MRHNA and SNTAGT. The CDR3 contains 13 residues. Here the CDR3 reads CASSLGGHNEQFF. CDR3 in DNA: TGTGCCAGCAGTCTCGGGGGACACAATGAGCAGTTCTTC.

The gene calls are TRBV5-1 and TRBJ2-2; D possibly corresponds to TRBD1 (5 bases). Germline lookup yields CDR1 SGHRS and CDR2 YFSETQ. This CDR3 comprises 14 residues. V lost 5 bases to trimming and J lost 2 bases, with 10 bases between them. The CDR3: CASRQGSNTGELFF. DNA for the CDR3: TGCGCCAGCAGGCAGGGCTCAAACACCGGGGAGCTGTTTTTT.

This clone showed up just a few times. The CDR3 reads CASSLTAGGLYEQYF. DNA of the CDR3: TGTGCCAGCAGTTTAACAGCGGGGGGCCTCTACGAGCAGTACTTC. The V call is TRBV27, the J call TRBJ2-7, with 9 bases aligning to TRBD2. The germline V gene has CDR1 MNHEY and CDR2 SMNVEV (reference sequence). CDR3 size: 15 residues. V trimming: 2 bases; J trimming: 3 bases; junction bases outside the gene matches: 5.

The CDR3 DNA reads as TGTGCCAGCAGTTCAGACATAGCGGGAGGGCAAGGCGGGGAGCTGTTTTTT. Its protein product is CASSSDIAGGQGGELFF. The V call is TRBV27, the J call TRBJ2-2; 11 bases agree with TRBD2. There are 17 residues in the CDR3. Trimming at V came to 4 bases and at J to 7 bases, leaving 11 bases not matched to a gene. Per germline, CDR1 MNHEY and CDR2 SMNVEV (reference sequence).

CDR3 bases: TGTGCCAGCAGCGTCGGTCGAGGGTCCGAGCAGTACTTC. Protein: CASSVGRGSEQYF. The rearrangement joins TRBV7-3 to TRBJ2-7; TRBD2 is a possible D gene (5 bases). V dropped 5 bases and J dropped 6 bases, with 14 bases sitting between them. The CDR3 extends over 13 amino acids. Looked up from germline, CDR1 is SGHTA and CDR2 is FQGTGA.

V and J are TRBV7-2 and TRBJ2-5; 12 bases match TRBD1. Germline CDR1 SGHTA, CDR2 FQGNSA. After removal of 6 bases from V and 5 bases from J, the junction contained 10 bases not matched to a gene. This CDR3 comprises 16 residues. The DNA for the CDR3 is TGTGCCAGCAGGGGGGGGACAGGGGGCTTTCTGGAGACCCAGTACTTC. Protein: CASRGGTGGFLETQYF.

This clone has more than one count but fewer than ten. The rearrangement links TRBV27 to TRBJ2-2; 13 nucleotides line up with TRBD2. The CDR3 consists of 19 residues. Per germline, CDR1 MNHEY and CDR2 SMNVEV (reference sequence). With V trimmed by 8 bases and J by 5 bases, 17 bases remained unmatched. The CDR3 region is CASGKLGRTSGRSTGELFF. CDR3 in DNA: TGTGCCAGCGGGAAACTCGGCAGGACTAGCGGGAGATCAACCGGGGAGCTGTTTTTT.

The chain joins TRBV28 to TRBJ1-3; perhaps TRBD1 as D (5 bases). Trimming cost V 0 bases and J 1 base, with 7 bases left between them. The V gene's germline CDR1 is MDHEN and CDR2 SYDVKM. This CDR3 spans 15 amino acids. DNA for the CDR3: TGTGCCAGCAGTTTATGGCGGACATCTGGAAACACCATATATTTT. It yields the protein CASSLWRTSGNTIYF.

The rearrangement uses TRBV28 and TRBJ2-3; maybe TRBD2 (6 bases). The germline gives CDR1 MDHEN, CDR2 SYDVKM. Trimming shortened V by 6 bases and J by 8 bases, and 12 bases separated the two germline ends. This CDR3 spans 12 amino acids. The CDR3 DNA is TGTGCCAGCAGCCCGACTAGAAGTACGCAGTATTTT. Residues: CASSPTRSTQYF. Filled out from reference TRBV28 and TRBJ2-3, the complete variable domain reads DVKVTQSSRYLVKRTGEKVFLECVQDMDHENMFWYRQDPGLGLRLIYFSYDVKMKEKGDIPEGYSVSREKKERFSLILESASTNQTSMYLCASSPTRSTQYFGPGTRLTVL.